In its sample, the clone carrying this T cell receptor beta chain was seen once. Its antigen is still unknown. A junction boundary mismatches the germline segment, possibly from a read error. Free of recent acute infections or vaccinations, the donors were healthy HIV-negative adults. These data originate in a study of shared clonotypes between healthy human individuals. Study as a whole: The study enrolled a couple of women and a few men aged 18 to 49.

For sorted subsets, roughly 210 ng DNA per replicate equaled 30,000 or so T cell genomes. Libraries were prepared by immunoSEQ multiplex PCR; TCRdb keeps only in-frame clonotypes and omits some of them. The repertoire holds approximately 95,000 clones, with about 68% as singletons. Germline V gene sequence: CDR1 MNHEY, CDR2 SMNVEV (reference sequence). This CDR3 spans 16 amino acids. Study conclusions and caveats: Few donors limited the genetic and exposure-history diversity represented.

The sample comprised memory CD8+ T cells sorted from blood. The subset here: CD45RO+ cells pooled with CCR7-negative TemRA cells. The receptor comes from a man aged 25-45 years in good health. The V call is TRBV27, the J call TRBJ2-1; a weak D match, TRBD2 (6 bases). The CDR3 DNA sequence: TGTGCCAGCAGTCCCCCCAGCGGGCGCAATACTAATGCGCAGTTCTTC. This translates into CASSPPSGRNTNAQFF.